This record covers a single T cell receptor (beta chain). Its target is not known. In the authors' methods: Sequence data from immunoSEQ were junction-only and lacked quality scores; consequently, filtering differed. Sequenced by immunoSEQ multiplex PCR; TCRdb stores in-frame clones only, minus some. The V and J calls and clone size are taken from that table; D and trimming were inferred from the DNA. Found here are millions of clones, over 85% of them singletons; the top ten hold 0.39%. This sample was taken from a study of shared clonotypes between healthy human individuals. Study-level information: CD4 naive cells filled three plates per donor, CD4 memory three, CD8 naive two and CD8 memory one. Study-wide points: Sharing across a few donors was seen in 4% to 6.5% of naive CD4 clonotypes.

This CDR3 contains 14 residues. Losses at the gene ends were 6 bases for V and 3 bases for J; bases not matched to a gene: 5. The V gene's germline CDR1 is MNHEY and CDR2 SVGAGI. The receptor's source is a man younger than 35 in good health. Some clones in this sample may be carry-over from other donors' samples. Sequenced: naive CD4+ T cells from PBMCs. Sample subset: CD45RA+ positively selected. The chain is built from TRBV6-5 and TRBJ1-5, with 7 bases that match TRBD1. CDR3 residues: CASSVDRINQPQHF. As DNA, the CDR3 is TGTGCCAGCAGCGTGGACAGGATCAATCAGCCCCAGCATTTT.